This T cell receptor beta chain stems from a study of shared clonotypes between healthy human individuals. Naive CD8 cells, CD45RO-negative and positively selected for CCR7, excluded terminally differentiated effector memory CD45RA+ cells. Note on this clone: Additional DNA sequences in this sample encode the identical CDR3.

TCRdb's copy holds only in-frame clones and misses some; the assay was immunoSEQ multiplex PCR. Of some 2.1 million clones listed, about 95% are singletons. Sequenced material: naive CD8+ T cells sorted from blood. The sequence came from a man younger than 35 in good health.

The CDR3 DNA reads TGTGCCAGCAGCTTGGGTACAGGCAGTTCCTACGAGCAGTACTTC. It encodes CASSLGTGSSYEQYF. The chain uses TRBV7-9 and TRBJ2-7; D is possibly TRBD1 (5 bases). The V gene lost 3 bases and the J gene lost 1 base, with 13 bases spanning the gap. This CDR3 spans 15 amino acids. Germline V lookup: CDR1 SEHNR, CDR2 FQNEAQ (reference sequence).